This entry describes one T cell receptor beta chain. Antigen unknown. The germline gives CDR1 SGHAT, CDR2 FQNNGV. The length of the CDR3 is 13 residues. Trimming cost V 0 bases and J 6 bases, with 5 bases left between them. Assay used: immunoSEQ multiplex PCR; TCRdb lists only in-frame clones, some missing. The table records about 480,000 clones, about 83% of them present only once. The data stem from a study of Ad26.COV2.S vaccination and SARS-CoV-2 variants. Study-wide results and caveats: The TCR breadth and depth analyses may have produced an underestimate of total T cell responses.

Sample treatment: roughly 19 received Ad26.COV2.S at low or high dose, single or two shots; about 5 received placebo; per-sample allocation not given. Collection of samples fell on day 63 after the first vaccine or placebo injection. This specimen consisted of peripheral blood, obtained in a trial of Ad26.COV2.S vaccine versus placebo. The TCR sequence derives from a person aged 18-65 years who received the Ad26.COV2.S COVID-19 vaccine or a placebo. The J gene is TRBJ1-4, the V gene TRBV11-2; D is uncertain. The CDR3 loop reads CASSLEYYEKLFF. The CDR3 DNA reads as TGTGCCAGCAGCTTAGAGTACTATGAAAAACTGTTTTTT. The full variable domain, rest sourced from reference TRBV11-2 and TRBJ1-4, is EAGVAQSPRYKIIEKRQSVAFWCNPISGHATLYWYQQILGQGPKLLIQFQNNGVVDDSQLPKDRFSAERLKGVDSTLKIQPAKLEDSAVYLCASSLEYYEKLFFGSGTQLSVL.